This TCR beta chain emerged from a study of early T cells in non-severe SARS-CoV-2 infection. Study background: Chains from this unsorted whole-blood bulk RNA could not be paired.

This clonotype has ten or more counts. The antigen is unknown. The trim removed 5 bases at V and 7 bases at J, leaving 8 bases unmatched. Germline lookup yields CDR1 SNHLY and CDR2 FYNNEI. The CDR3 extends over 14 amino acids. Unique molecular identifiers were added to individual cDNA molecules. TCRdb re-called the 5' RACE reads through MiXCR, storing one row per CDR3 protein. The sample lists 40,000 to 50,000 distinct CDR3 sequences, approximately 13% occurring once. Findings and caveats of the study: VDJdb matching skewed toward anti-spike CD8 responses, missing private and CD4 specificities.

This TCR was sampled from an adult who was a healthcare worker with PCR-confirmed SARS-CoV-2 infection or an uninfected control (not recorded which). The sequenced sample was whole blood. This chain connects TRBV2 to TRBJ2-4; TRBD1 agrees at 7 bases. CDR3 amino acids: CASSLTGRRNIQYF. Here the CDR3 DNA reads TGTGCCAGCAGTCTGACAGGGAGACGGAACATTCAGTACTTC.